This T cell receptor (beta chain) came from a study of blood T cell repertoires in COVID-19. The assay was immunoSEQ multiplex PCR, and TCRdb's table has in-frame clones only and misses some. The sample lists roughly 250,000 clones, around 88% seen once, with more than 1% in the top ten. The CDR3 has 15 residues. The germline V gene encodes CDR1 KGHSH and CDR2 LQKENI. The V end was cut by 0 bases, the J end by 5 bases, with 13 bases between. The rearrangement links TRBV18 to TRBJ1-1, with D possibly TRBD1 on 5 matching bases. Sequenced material: PBMCs or T cells enriched from blood (not recorded which). The sequence derives from a woman aged 40 to 55 with acute COVID-19. The CDR3 region is CASSPPAQGWTEAFF. CDR3 DNA sequence: TGTGCCAGCTCACCACCGGCCCAGGGTTGGACTGAAGCTTTCTTT.